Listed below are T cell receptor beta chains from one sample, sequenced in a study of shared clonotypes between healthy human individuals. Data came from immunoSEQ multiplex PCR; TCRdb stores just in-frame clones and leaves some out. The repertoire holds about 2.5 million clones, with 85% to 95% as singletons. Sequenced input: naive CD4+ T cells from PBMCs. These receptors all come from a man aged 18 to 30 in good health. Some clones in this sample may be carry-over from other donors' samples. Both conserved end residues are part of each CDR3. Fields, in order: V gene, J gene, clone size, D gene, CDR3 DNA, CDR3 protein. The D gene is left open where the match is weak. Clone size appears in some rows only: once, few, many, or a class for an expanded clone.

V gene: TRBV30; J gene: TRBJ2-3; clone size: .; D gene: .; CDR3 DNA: TGTGCCTGGAGTCGGGAGCTCACAGATACGCAGTATTTT; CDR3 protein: CAWSRELTDTQYF
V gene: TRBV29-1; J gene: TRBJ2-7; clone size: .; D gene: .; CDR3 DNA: TGCAGCCTACACACCAAGGGGAAAGGAGAGCAGTACTTC; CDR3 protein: CSLHTKGKGEQYF
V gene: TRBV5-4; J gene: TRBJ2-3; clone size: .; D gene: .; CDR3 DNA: TGTGCCAGCAGCTTTACAGGAGATACGCAGTATTTT; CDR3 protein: CASSFTGDTQYF
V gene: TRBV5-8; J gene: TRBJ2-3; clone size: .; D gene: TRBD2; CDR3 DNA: TGTGCCAGCAGCTTGGCCGGGACTAGCGGTATTGGGGGCACAGATACGCAGTATTTT; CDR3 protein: CASSLAGTSGIGGTDTQYF
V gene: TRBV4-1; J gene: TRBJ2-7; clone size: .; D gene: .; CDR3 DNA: TGCGCCAGCAGCCAAGGCTACTACGAGCAGTACTTC; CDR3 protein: CASSQGYYEQYF
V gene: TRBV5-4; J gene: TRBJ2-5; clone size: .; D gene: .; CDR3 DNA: TGTGCCAGCAGCTTGGGGGGGATGGAGACCCAGTACTTC; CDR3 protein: CASSLGGMETQYF
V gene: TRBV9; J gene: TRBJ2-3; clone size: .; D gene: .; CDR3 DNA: TGTGCCAGCAGCGTACGTCCTGAGAAAAATTGGGGAGTAAATTATGATACGCAGTATTTT; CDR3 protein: CASSVRPEKNWGVNYDTQYF
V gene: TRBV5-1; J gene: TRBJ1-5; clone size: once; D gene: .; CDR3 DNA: TGCGCCAGCAGCTTGGACGGGAGGGGCAATCAGCCCCAGCATTTT; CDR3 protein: CASSLDGRGNQPQHF
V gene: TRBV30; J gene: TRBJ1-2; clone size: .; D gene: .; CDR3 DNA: TGTGCCTGGAGTACACTAGGTTATGGCTACACCTTC; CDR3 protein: CAWSTLGYGYTF
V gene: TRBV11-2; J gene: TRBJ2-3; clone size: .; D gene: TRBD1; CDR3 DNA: TGTGCCAGCAGCACCCGACAGGGCGCAGATACGCAGTATTTT; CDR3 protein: CASSTRQGADTQYF
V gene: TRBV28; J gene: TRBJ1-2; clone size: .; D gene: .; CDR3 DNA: TGTGCCAGCAGTTTAGATTGGGCCAGGTCTAACTATGGCTACACCTTC; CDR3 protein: CASSLDWARSNYGYTF
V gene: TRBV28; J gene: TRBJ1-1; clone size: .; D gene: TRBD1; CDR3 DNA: TGTGCCAGCAGTTTCTCTCGGACAGGGGGCACTGAAGCTTTCTTT; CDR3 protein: CASSFSRTGGTEAFF
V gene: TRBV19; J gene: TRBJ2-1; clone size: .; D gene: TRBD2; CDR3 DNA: TGTGCCAGTAGTCCCCTAATTGGCGGGGGTTTGTTCTTC; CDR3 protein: CASSPLIGGGLFF
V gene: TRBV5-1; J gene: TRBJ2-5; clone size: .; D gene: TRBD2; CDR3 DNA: TGCGCCAGCAGCTTGGGCCTAGCGGGCCTTCAAGAGACCCAGTACTTC; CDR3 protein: CASSLGLAGLQETQYF
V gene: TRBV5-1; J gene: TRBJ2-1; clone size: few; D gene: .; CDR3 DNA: TGCGCCAGCAGACCTAAGGGCAGGGGAAACTACAATGAGCAGTTCTTC; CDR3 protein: CASRPKGRGNYNEQFF
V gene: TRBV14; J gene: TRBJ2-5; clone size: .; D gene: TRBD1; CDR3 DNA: TGTGCCAGCAGCAGGGGGCGGGAGACCCAGTACTTC; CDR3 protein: CASSRGRETQYF
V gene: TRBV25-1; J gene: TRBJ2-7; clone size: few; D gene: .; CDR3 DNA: TGTGCCAGCAGTGATCGGGTACTAACGTCCTACGAGCAGTACTTC; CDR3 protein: CASSDRVLTSYEQYF
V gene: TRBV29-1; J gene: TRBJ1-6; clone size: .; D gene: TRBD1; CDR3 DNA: TGCAGCGTTAAAATGGGACAGTATAATTCACCCCTCCACTTT; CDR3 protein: CSVKMGQYNSPLHF
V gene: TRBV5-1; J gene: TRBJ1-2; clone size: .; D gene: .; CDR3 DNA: TGCGCCAGCAGCTTGGCCCGGGGGGACGGCTATGGCTACACCTTC; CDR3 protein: CASSLARGDGYGYTF
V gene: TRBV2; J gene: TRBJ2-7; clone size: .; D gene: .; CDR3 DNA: TGTGCCAGCACAGGGTTCCACGAGCAGTACTTC; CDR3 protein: CASTGFHEQYF
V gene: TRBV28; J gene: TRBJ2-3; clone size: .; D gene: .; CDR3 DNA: TGTGCCAGCAGTTCGGCCGGAAAGGGGCCTTCGGGTACAGATACGCAGTATTTT; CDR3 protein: CASSSAGKGPSGTDTQYF
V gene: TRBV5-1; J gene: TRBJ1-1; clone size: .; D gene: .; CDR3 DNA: TGCGCCAGCAGCTTGCTAGAGATTAGCACTGAAGCTTTCTTT; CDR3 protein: CASSLLEISTEAFF
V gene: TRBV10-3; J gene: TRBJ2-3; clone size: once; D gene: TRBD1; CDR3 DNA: TGTGCCATCAGTGAGTCTGGGACAGGGCCAGATACGCAGTATTTT; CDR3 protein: CAISESGTGPDTQYF
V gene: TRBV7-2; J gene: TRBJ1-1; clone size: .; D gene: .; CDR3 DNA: TGTGCCAGCAGCTTAGGGCCTCCTGGGAACACTGAAGCTTTCTTT; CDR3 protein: CASSLGPPGNTEAFF
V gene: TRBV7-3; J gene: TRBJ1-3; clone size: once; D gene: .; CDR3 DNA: TGTGCCAGCAGCTTAATCTCTGGAAACACCATATATTTT; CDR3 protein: CASSLISGNTIYF
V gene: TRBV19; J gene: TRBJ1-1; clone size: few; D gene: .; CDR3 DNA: TGTGCCAGTAGTCCCTCCACGACCCAAGCTTTCTTT; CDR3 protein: CASSPSTTQAFF
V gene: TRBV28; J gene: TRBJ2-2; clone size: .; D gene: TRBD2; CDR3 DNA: TGTGCCAGCAGTTTCAGCGGGGCGAACACCGGGGAGCTGTTTTTT; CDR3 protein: CASSFSGANTGELFF
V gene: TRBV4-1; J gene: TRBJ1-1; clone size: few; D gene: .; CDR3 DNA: TGCGCCAGCAGCCCCGGGACGAACACTGAAGCTTTCTTT; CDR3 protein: CASSPGTNTEAFF